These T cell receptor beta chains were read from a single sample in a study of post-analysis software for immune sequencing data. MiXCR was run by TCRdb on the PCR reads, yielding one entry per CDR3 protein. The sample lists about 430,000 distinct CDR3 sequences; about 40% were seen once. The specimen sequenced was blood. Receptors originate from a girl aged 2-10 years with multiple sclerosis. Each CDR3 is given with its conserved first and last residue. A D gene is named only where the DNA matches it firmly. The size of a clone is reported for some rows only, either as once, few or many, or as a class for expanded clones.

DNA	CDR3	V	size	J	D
TGCGCGATCGACAGCTCCCAATCTAACTATGACTACACCTTC	CAIDSSQSNYDYTF	TRBV5-1	once	TRBJ1-2	-
TGTGCCAGCAGCCAAGGATTAAGCCAAGAGACCCAGTACTTC	CASSQGLSQETQYF	TRBV14	-	TRBJ2-5	-
TGTGCCAGCAGCCCAGGAGTAAGGGGCAATGAGCAGTTCTTC	CASSPGVRGNEQFF	TRBV13	once	TRBJ2-1	-
TGTGCCACCAGTGATTTGAGGCCGGGAGAGAGGAATGAGCAGTTCTTC	CATSDLRPGERNEQFF	TRBV24-1	-	TRBJ2-1	-
TGTGCCACCAGCAGGGACGGACAGGGGGACTCCTACGAGCAGTACTTC	CATSRDGQGDSYEQYF	TRBV15	-	TRBJ2-7	TRBD1
TGTGCCAGCAGCCTCGAGACAGCCTCCTACGAGCAGTACTTC	CASSLETASYEQYF	TRBV12-3/TRBV12-4	-	TRBJ2-7	-
TGTGCCACCAGCAGAGATCTCCGAGCTGGAAACACCATATATTTT	CATSRDLRAGNTIYF	TRBV15	-	TRBJ1-3	-
TGCAGTGCTCCCGTGGGGGGGACCTCCAAGGACTACGAGCAGTACTTC	CSAPVGGTSKDYEQYF	TRBV20-1	-	TRBJ2-7	TRBD2
TGCAGTGCTATTCGCCCGGGATCGGTGAACACCGGGGAGCTGTTTTTT	CSAIRPGSVNTGELFF	TRBV20-1	-	TRBJ2-2	-
TGTGCCAGCAGCTTAGCGACAGGGGCTGGTTGGCAAGAGACCCAGTACTTC	CASSLATGAGWQETQYF	TRBV7-9	few	TRBJ2-5	TRBD1
TGCAGTGCTATAGGTGTGTGGAACATTCAGTACTTC	CSAIGVWNIQYF	TRBV20-1	few	TRBJ2-4	-
TGTGCCAGCAGTATTGCTAGCGTCCTTCACAATGAGCAGTTCTTC	CASSIASVLHNEQFF	TRBV12-3/TRBV12-4	few	TRBJ2-1	-
TGTGCCATCAGTGACGGGCAGGGGGACACTGAAGCTTTCTTT	CAISDGQGDTEAFF	TRBV10-3	-	TRBJ1-1	TRBD1
TGCGTCAGCAGCCAAGACGGGGCGTCCACAGATACGCAGTATTTT	CVSSQDGASTDTQYF	TRBV4-3	once	TRBJ2-3	-
TGCAGCGTTCAGGGGGCTGACGGTTCACCCCTCCACTTT	CSVQGADGSPLHF	TRBV29-1	few	TRBJ1-6	TRBD1
TGTGCCAGCAGTTTAGCCCCCCCCAGGAATGAGCAGTTCTTC	CASSLAPPRNEQFF	TRBV28	few	TRBJ2-1	-
TGTGCCAGCTTCGGGGCTAGCGGGAGGGATGGGCCTTACAATGAGCAGTTCTTC	CASFGASGRDGPYNEQFF	TRBV7-9	-	TRBJ2-1	TRBD2
TGTGCCAGCAGCCAAAGGAACACCTGGAACAATGAGCAGTTCTTC	CASSQRNTWNNEQFF	TRBV14	few	TRBJ2-1	-
TGCGCCAGCAGCTTGGGGCTTTTGGACTCTGGGGCCAACGTCCTGACTTTC	CASSLGLLDSGANVLTF	TRBV5-1	-	TRBJ2-6	-
TGTGCCAGCAGTTTAACGGGGCCCCACGATGAGCAGTTCTTC	CASSLTGPHDEQFF	TRBV28	-	TRBJ2-1	-
TGCAGCGTTGAACGGGGCGAGCAGTACTTC	CSVERGEQYF	TRBV29-1	many	TRBJ2-7	-
TGCAGCGTTGGGCTCCGGGACAGGGGCGATAATGAGCAGTTCTTC	CSVGLRDRGDNEQFF	TRBV29-1	-	TRBJ2-1	TRBD1
TGCGCCAGCAGGGTGGGGACAGGGCCCCCCTACGAGCAGTACTTC	CASRVGTGPPYEQYF	TRBV5-1	-	TRBJ2-7	TRBD1
TGTGCCAGCTCACCTAGCGGGAGAGCTGAGCAGTTCTTC	CASSPSGRAEQFF	TRBV18	-	TRBJ2-1	TRBD2
TGTGCCAGCAGCTACAGGACAATCAGCACAGATACGCAGTATTTT	CASSYRTISTDTQYF	TRBV7-2	few	TRBJ2-3	-
TGTGCCAGCAGCTGGCCCAGGGATTACGAGCAGTACTTC	CASSWPRDYEQYF	TRBV11-2	-	TRBJ2-7	-
TGCGCCAGCAGCCAAATCGGACTAGCGGGAAACACAGATACGCAGTATTTT	CASSQIGLAGNTDTQYF	TRBV4-3	-	TRBJ2-3	TRBD2
TGCAGTGCTAGTCGCTACGCATACAATGAGCAGTTCTTC	CSASRYAYNEQFF	TRBV20-1	few	TRBJ2-1	-
TGCGCCAGCAGCCAAGAGGTAGTCGGGGAAGCAATCACAGATACGCAGTATTTT	CASSQEVVGEAITDTQYF	TRBV4-3	-	TRBJ2-3	-
TGTGCCAGCAGCGCCGTTGAAGCCAAAAACATTCAGTACTTC	CASSAVEAKNIQYF	TRBV9	few	TRBJ2-4	-
TGCGCCAGCAGCCAATACCCGACCTCAGGCGGCACAGATACGCAGTATTTT	CASSQYPTSGGTDTQYF	TRBV4-1	-	TRBJ2-3	-
TGTGCCAGCAGCTTAGGGGCAGAAAGCTATGGCTACACCTTC	CASSLGAESYGYTF	TRBV7-2	few	TRBJ1-2	-
TGTGCCAGCAGTCCCGATTCCTCACCCTACGAGCAGTACTTC	CASSPDSSPYEQYF	TRBV27	few	TRBJ2-7	-
TGTGCCAGCTCACCGATAGGCTCTAGTCCTCCCTACGAGCAGTACTTC	CASSPIGSSPPYEQYF	TRBV18	-	TRBJ2-7	-
TGCAGCGTTTCCGGGACTAGCGGGAGGGTCTACAATGAGCAGTTCTTC	CSVSGTSGRVYNEQFF	TRBV29-1	-	TRBJ2-1	TRBD2
TGCGCCAGCAGCTTGGCCACGACTAGAACAGATACGCAGTATTTT	CASSLATTRTDTQYF	TRBV5-1	-	TRBJ2-3	-
TGTACCAGCAGAATTCTAGCGTCCCAAGAGACCCAGTACTTC	CTSRILASQETQYF	TRBV6-6	-	TRBJ2-5	-
TGTGCCAGCAACCCCAGGCAAGGGACTAACTATGGCTACACCTTC	CASNPRQGTNYGYTF	TRBV27	-	TRBJ1-2	-
TGCGCCAGCAGCTCGGGGTATGGGGACACTGAAGCTTTCTTT	CASSSGYGDTEAFF	TRBV5-1	-	TRBJ1-1	-
TGTGCCAGCATAAGGACAGGGACCTCTGGGGCCAACGTCCTGACTTTC	CASIRTGTSGANVLTF	TRBV2	-	TRBJ2-6	TRBD1
TGTGCCAGCAGTGACTCGGGGAACTCTGGGGCCAACGTCCTGACTTTC	CASSDSGNSGANVLTF	TRBV6-4	-	TRBJ2-6	-
TGTGCCAGCAGTTTATATAGCGGGCGCTCCTACAATGAGCAGTTCTTC	CASSLYSGRSYNEQFF	TRBV28	-	TRBJ2-1	TRBD2
TGTGCCAGCTCACCACCGGCAGGGGTAGTTAGTGGCTACACCTTC	CASSPPAGVVSGYTF	TRBV18	-	TRBJ1-2	-
TGTGCCAGCAGCCAAGATGGTGGGACCTCCCTGGGCGAGCAGTACTTC	CASSQDGGTSLGEQYF	TRBV3-1	-	TRBJ2-7	-